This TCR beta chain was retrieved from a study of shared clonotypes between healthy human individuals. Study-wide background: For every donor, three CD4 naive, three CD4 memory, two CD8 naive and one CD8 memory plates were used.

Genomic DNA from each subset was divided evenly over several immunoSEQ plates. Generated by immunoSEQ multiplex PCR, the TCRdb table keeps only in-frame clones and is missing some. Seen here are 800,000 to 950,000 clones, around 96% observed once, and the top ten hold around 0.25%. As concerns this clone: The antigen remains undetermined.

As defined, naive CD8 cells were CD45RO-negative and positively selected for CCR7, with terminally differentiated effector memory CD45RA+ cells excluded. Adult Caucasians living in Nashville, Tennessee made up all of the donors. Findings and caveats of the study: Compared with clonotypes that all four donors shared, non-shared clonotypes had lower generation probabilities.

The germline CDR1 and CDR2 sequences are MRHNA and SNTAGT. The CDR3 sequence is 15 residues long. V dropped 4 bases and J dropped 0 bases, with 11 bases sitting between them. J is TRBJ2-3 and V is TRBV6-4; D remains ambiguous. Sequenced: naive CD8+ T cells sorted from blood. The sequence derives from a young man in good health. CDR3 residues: CASSAYSSSTDTQYF. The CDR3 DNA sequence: TGTGCCAGCAGTGCCTACAGTAGCAGCACAGATACGCAGTATTTT.